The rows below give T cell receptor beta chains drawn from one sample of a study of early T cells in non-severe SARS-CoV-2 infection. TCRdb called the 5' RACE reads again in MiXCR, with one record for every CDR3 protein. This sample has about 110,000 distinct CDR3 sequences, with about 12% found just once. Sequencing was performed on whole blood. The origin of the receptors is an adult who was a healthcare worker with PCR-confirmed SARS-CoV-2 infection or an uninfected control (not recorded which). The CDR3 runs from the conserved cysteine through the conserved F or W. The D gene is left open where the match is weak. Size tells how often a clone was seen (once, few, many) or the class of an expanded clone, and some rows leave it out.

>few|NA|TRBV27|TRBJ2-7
CASSDYSGAHSYEQYF
TGTGCCAGCAGTGATTATAGCGGTGCGCATTCCTACGAGCAGTACTTC
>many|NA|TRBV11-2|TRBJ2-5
CASSLGFQETQYF
TGTGCCAGCAGCTTAGGGTTCCAAGAGACCCAGTACTTC
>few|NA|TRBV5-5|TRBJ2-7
CASSLSSRQGLLSYEQYF
TGTGCCAGCAGCTTGTCGTCCCGGCAGGGGCTACTCTCCTACGAGCAGTACTTC
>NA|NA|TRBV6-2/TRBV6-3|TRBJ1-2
CASRRDVMGGYTF
TGTGCCAGCAGAAGGGACGTGATGGGTGGCTACACCTTC
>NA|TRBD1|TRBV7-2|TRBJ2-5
CAGSFGTGGSAKETQYF
TGTGCCGGCAGCTTCGGTACAGGGGGTAGCGCCAAAGAGACCCAGTACTTC
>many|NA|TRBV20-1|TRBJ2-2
CSARVVQGAGELFF
TGCAGTGCTAGAGTTGTACAGGGCGCCGGGGAGCTGTTTTTT
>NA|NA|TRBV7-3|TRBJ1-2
CASSLDPVEGYTF
TGTGCCAGCAGCCTCGACCCTGTAGAGGGCTACACCTTC
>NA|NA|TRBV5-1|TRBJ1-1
CASSSGFMNTEAFF
TGCGCCAGCAGCTCGGGATTCATGAACACTGAAGCTTTCTTT
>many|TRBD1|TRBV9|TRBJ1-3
CASSAGTGRGNTIYF
TGTGCCAGCAGCGCTGGGACAGGGAGGGGAAACACCATATATTTT
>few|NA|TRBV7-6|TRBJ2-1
CASSRDTYSYNEQFF
TGTGCCAGCAGCCGGGACACCTACTCCTACAATGAGCAGTTCTTC
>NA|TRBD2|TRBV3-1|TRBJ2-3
CASSSRTSGRTDTQYF
TGTGCCAGCAGCTCTCGGACTAGCGGGAGGACAGATACGCAGTATTTT
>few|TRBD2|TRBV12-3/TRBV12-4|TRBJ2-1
CASARGDGEQFF
TGTGCCAGCGCCCGGGGGGACGGTGAGCAGTTCTTC
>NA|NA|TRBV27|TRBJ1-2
CASSRTGTEANYGYTF
TGTGCCAGCAGCCGGACCGGGACGGAGGCTAACTATGGCTACACCTTC
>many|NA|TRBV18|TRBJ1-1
CASSPKDDRTEAFF
TGTGCCAGCTCACCTAAGGACGATCGGACTGAAGCTTTCTTT
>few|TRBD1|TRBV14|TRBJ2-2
CASSRTGVVTTGELFF
TGTGCCAGCAGCCGTACAGGGGTCGTAACCACCGGGGAGCTGTTTTTT
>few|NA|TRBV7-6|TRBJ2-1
CASSLAPPLNEQFF
TGTGCCAGCAGCTTAGCCCCGCCGTTAAATGAGCAGTTCTTC
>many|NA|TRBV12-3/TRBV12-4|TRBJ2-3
CASRRTGGTDTQYF
TGTGCCAGCCGGAGAACGGGGGGCACAGATACGCAGTATTTT
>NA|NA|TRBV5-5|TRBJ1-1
CASSSALLPSEAFF
TGTGCCAGCAGCTCGGCCCTGCTCCCATCTGAAGCTTTCTTT
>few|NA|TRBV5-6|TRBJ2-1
CASSLGLVDEQFF
TGTGCCAGCAGCTTGGGGCTTGTGGATGAGCAGTTCTTC
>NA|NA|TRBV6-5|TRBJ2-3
CASSLSTPGAVSMASTQYF
TGTGCCAGCAGTTTGTCAACCCCCGGGGCAGTAAGCATGGCCTCTACGCAGTATTTT
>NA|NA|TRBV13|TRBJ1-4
CASTSLSQGVGKKLFF
TGTGCCAGCACCTCCTTGAGTCAGGGTGTCGGGAAAAAACTGTTTTTT
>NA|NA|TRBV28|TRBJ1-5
CASSFRGDQPQHF
TGTGCCAGCAGTTTTCGGGGGGATCAGCCCCAGCATTTT
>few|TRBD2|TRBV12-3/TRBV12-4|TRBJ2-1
CASSSGGRSEQFF
TGTGCCAGCTCGTCGGGAGGCCGGAGTGAGCAGTTCTTC
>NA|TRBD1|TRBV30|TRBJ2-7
CAWRQGSYEQYF
TGTGCCTGGAGACAGGGGTCCTACGAGCAGTACTTC
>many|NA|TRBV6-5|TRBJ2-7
CASSFRGQVEQYF
TGTGCCAGCAGTTTTCGGGGGCAGGTCGAGCAGTACTTC
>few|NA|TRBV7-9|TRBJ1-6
CASSLGVDNSPLHF
TGTGCCAGCAGCTTAGGAGTAGATAATTCACCCCTCCACTTT
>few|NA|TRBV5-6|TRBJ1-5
CASSLGQGRDQPQHF
TGTGCCAGCAGCTTGGGGCAGGGGAGGGATCAGCCCCAGCATTTT
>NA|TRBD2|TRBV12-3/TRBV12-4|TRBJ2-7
CASTAYERGGPYEQYF
TGTGCCAGCACCGCATATGAGCGGGGGGGCCCCTACGAGCAGTACTTC
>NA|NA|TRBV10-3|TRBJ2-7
CAISASTDFEQYF
TGTGCCATCAGTGCCTCAACGGACTTCGAGCAGTACTTC
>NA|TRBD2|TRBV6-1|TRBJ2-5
CASSPPLITSGGPPETQYF
TGTGCCAGCAGTCCACCACTTATAACTAGCGGGGGGCCCCCAGAGACCCAGTACTTC
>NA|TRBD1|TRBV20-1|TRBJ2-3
CSARDPNRGPTTDTQYF
TGCAGTGCTAGAGACCCGAACAGGGGGCCGACCACAGATACGCAGTATTTT
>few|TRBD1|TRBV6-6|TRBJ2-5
CASSTGGKQETQYF
TGTGCCAGCAGTACAGGGGGGAAACAAGAGACCCAGTACTTC
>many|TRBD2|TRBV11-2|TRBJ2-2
CASSLDYPSGGPNTGELFF
TGTGCCAGCAGCTTAGATTACCCCAGCGGGGGGCCGAACACCGGGGAGCTGTTTTTT
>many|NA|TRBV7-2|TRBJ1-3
CASSLWAQRDSSGNTIYF
TGTGCCAGCAGCTTATGGGCTCAACGGGATTCCTCTGGAAACACCATATATTTT
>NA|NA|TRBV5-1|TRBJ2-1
CASSRCGGHPEQFF
TGCGCCAGCAGCAGGTGTGGGGGCCACCCTGAGCAGTTCTTC
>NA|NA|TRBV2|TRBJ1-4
CASSETGISNEKLFF
TGTGCCAGCAGTGAAACAGGGATAAGTAATGAAAAACTGTTTTTT
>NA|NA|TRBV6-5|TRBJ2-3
CASTSNWGRGAGGYTQYF
TGTGCCAGCACCTCAAATTGGGGCAGGGGGGCCGGCGGGTATACGCAGTATTTT
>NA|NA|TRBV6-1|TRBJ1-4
CASSPMPGSSAWEKLFF
TGTGCCAGCAGTCCAATGCCAGGGAGTAGTGCTTGGGAAAAACTGTTTTTT
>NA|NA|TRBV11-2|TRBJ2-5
CASSFPTDGTGAALQETQYF
TGTGCCAGCAGCTTCCCAACCGACGGGACCGGGGCAGCCCTACAAGAGACCCAGTACTTC
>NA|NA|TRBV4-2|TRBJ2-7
CASSQGWQGSGYEQYF
TGTGCCAGCAGCCAAGGATGGCAGGGTAGCGGCTACGAGCAGTACTTC
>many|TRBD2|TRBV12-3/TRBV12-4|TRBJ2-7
CASSSLAGVYEQYF
TGTGCCAGCAGTTCCTTAGCGGGGGTCTACGAGCAGTACTTC
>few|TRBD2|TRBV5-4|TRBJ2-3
CASSLFGAGGHQDTQYF
TGTGCCAGCAGCTTGTTCGGAGCGGGGGGGCATCAAGATACGCAGTATTTT
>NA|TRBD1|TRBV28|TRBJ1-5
CASSLPGGHQPQHF
TGTGCCAGCAGCCTCCCAGGGGGGCACCAGCCCCAGCATTTT
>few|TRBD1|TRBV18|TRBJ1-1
CASSPTRGQVNTEAFF
TGTGCCAGCTCACCAACAAGGGGACAGGTGAACACTGAAGCTTTCTTT
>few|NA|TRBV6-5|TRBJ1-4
CASKVSQATNEKLFF
TGTGCCAGCAAAGTCTCACAGGCAACTAATGAAAAACTGTTTTTT
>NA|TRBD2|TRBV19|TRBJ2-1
CASSITGRLAGPPSYNEQFF
TGTGCCAGTAGTATAACCGGGAGACTAGCGGGACCCCCATCCTACAATGAGCAGTTCTTC